This T cell receptor beta chain was documented in a study of T cells in Graves' hyperthyroidism and ophthalmopathy (dated by TCRdb to the late 2010s). Regarding the study in general: Peripheral blood samples were taken at initial diagnosis, before any treatment was given. The 100 or so discovery patients were divided at random into training and test sets in a 7:3 ratio. Whether ophthalmopathy could be predicted prospectively was tested in an independent validation cohort made up of fewer than 20 hyperthyroidism patients plus 17 patients who later progressed to ophthalmopathy. In more than 5 Graves' hyperthyroidism patients, the study also compared T-cell repertoires from thyroid tissue with T-cell repertoires from blood. After blood sampling, hyperthyroidism patients were treated with methimazole at a starting dose of 30 mg daily, and ophthalmopathy patients were treated with high-dose intravenous methylprednisolone. TCR Vbeta CDR3 sequencing of some 140 peripheral blood samples (approximately 44 ophthalmopathy, about 75 hyperthyroidism and approximately 17 progressor patients) is reported in the paper. TCR V-J signatures able to tell the groups apart were searched for in a discovery cohort of more than 90 patients, of whom more than 40 had Graves' ophthalmopathy and 55 to 60 had stable Graves' hyperthyroidism. The investigation overall reported the following: No statistical method was used to set the sample size in advance, and investigators knew the group allocation. A 13 V-J signature model separated ophthalmopathy from stable hyperthyroidism, with around 90% sensitivity and roughly 84% specificity in cross-validation and 80%/75% in testing. During validation, the model predicted progression to ophthalmopathy a median of about 6.5 months ahead of onset, with around 65% sensitivity and roughly 72% specificity. Most expanded thyroid clonotypes (frequency above 0.001) were also found in blood, which suggests that blood repertoires may mirror thyroid immune responses.

Ophthalmopathy patients had moderately to severely active disease, with a Clinical Activity Score of 3 or more, a NOSPECS grade of 4 or more, and a disease duration of less than 3 months. Any patient with an uncontrolled infection, another autoimmune disease, pregnancy or lactation was excluded. Diagnoses were based on clinical symptoms, serum thyroxine and TRAb, thyroid ultrasound and orbital computed tomography. PBMCs were separated from about 10 ml of fresh peripheral blood using Ficoll-Paque density gradient centrifugation. Total RNA was extracted with Trizol reagent, and quality was checked on an Agilent 2100 Bioanalyzer. The TCR beta CDR3 regions were amplified from the RNA transcripts. The first round of RT-PCR for the TCR CDR3 was performed with the HTBI primer set and the Qiagen OneStep RT-PCR kit. A second multiplex PCR round built the libraries, followed by size selection and purification. The libraries were sequenced on an Illumina HiSeq2000 using paired-end 100 bp reads. The original methods were these. SOAPnuke was used to process the raw data, throwing out any read that contained adapters or uncalled bases, had a mean Phred below 15, or lacked an exact constant-primer or identifier match. High-quality paired reads were merged with COPE v1.2.5, and unique nucleotide sequences were defined as clonotypes. MiTCR v1.1 was used to align clonotypes to the IMGT TRBV, TRBD and TRBJ reference segments. The analysis was restricted to V-J combinations with a frequency above 0.0001, which together covered over 99% of the repertoires. A TCS score was defined as the ratio between F50 (clonal expansion) and ExV (chaos), using BLOSUM62-based TCRdist between CDR3 peptides within each V-J. Welch's t-statistics and random forest reduced approximately 520 V-J features to about 12, which were used in a naive Bayes classifier (R e1071). TCRdb redid the processing of the public reads, applying fastp at Q25 and MiXCR, and retained in-frame beta chains. Each entry merges the rows of one CDR3 protein and shows their most common DNA and genes. Clone size and V and J calls follow TCRdb, not the original study. Present in this sample are 250,000 to 300,000 distinct CDR3 sequences, roughly a fifth of which were seen just once. Approximately 37% of the sample lies in the top ten.

Its CDR3 holds 15 amino acids, cysteine through phenylalanine. Just the 45-base CDR3 DNA is kept, in frame starting at base 1. The germline V gene (reference sequence) specifies DFQATT as CDR1 and SNEGSKA as CDR2. Trimming removed 0 bases from V and 7 bases from J; the gene matches leave 7 bases unexplained. Comments on this clonotype: Its recognized antigen is unknown. No base quality information exists; no much larger clone differs at one position.

The origin of this receptor is a man aged 50 to 59 with Graves' ophthalmopathy. Sequenced sample: blood. This sequence uses TRBV20-1 and TRBJ2-1; TRBD1 aligns with 9 central bases. The nucleotides are TGCAGTGCTAGAGATGGGACAGGGATGAGGAATGAGCAGTTCTTC. It translates as CSARDGTGMRNEQFF.